Shown below are 8 T cell receptor beta chains from a single sample sequenced in a study of PD-1 blockade in classical Hodgkin lymphoma. The time point here: cycle 4 day 1 (C4D1), after around six weeks of nivolumab. Each patient relapsed following autologous stem cell transplantation, and prior brentuximab vedotin exposure differed. The authors purified CD4+ T cells from thawed PBMCs by magnetic negative selection. Repertoires were generated with immunoSEQ multiplex PCR, while TCRdb's copy carries only in-frame clones and drops some. This table has tens of thousands of clones, under 80% appearing once. The sample consisted of CD4+ T cells from blood, taken before the fourth cycle of nivolumab. These receptors were collected from a human donor with classical Hodgkin lymphoma.

V is TRBV5-8 and J is TRBJ1-1, with D uncertain. The CDR3 is 13 residues long. In germline, CDR1 is SGHTS, CDR2 YDEGEE. Trimming pared 0 bases from V and 1 base from J, leaving 4 bases between. The CDR3 DNA reads TGTGCCAGCAGCTTGGACAAGAACACTGAAGCTTTCTTT. Amino acid sequence: CASSLDKNTEAFF.

The V gene is TRBV6-5, the J gene TRBJ1-2; the match to TRBD1 covers 8 bases. V dropped 0 bases and J dropped 6; count of bases not matched to a gene: 3. The germline gives CDR1 MNHEY, CDR2 SVGAGI. The CDR3 is 14 residues long. The DNA for the CDR3 is TGTGCCAGCAGTTACTCAGCAGGGGGCCATGGCTACACCTTC. It translates to CASSYSAGGHGYTF.

V is TRBV7-9 and J is TRBJ1-4; 11 bases line up with TRBD1. The CDR3 totals 18 residues. Losses at the gene ends were 5 bases for V and 0 bases for J; bases not matched to a gene: 8. CDR1 and CDR2 from the germline V gene are SEHNR and FQNEAQ (reference sequence). CDR3 nucleotides: TGTGCCAGCAGCGACGCCGGGACAGGGGGTGCAACTAATGAAAAACTGTTTTTT. It specifies CASSDAGTGGATNEKLFF.

This sequence joins TRBV10-3 and TRBJ1-5, with 7 nucleotides matching TRBD1. The V and J ends lost 4 bases and 2 bases, in that order; junction bases with no gene match: 2. The CDR3 length is 14 residues. Germline CDR1 is ENHRY and CDR2 is SYGVKD. The CDR3 region is CAISGQGGNQPQHF. Written as DNA, the CDR3 is TGTGCCATCAGTGGACAGGGTGGCAATCAGCCCCAGCATTTT.

This chain links TRBV6-5 with TRBJ1-5; 8 bases agree with TRBD1. The V and J ends lost 5 bases and 11 bases, in that order; junction bases with no gene match: 8. The CDR3 length is 13 residues. CDR1 and CDR2 from the germline V gene are MNHEY and SVGAGI. The CDR3 here is CASSNDRGLAQHF. The CDR3 bases are TGTGCCAGCAGTAACGACAGGGGTTTGGCCCAGCATTTT.

The chain recombines TRBV5-8 with TRBJ1-6; D is ambiguous. The V end was cut by 2 bases, the J end by 18 bases, with 12 bases between. Germline V gene data show CDR1 as SGHTS and CDR2 as YDEGEE. The CDR3 covers 11 residues. The CDR3 sequence: CASSFDRAGHF. The CDR3 DNA reads TGTGCCAGCAGCTTTGACCGGGCCGGCCACTTT.

The chain combines TRBV10-3 with TRBJ2-1, with 9 bases matching TRBD2. Germline CDR1 is ENHRY and CDR2 is SYGVKD. CDR3 length: 15 amino acids. The trim removed 4 bases at V and 8 bases at J, leaving 9 bases unmatched. For the CDR3, the DNA is TGTGCCATCAGTGCTGCGGGAGGGGTTTTCGATGAGCAGTTCTTC. It translates to CAISAAGGVFDEQFF.

The V gene is TRBV7-8, the J gene TRBJ1-5, with TRBD1 as a possible D gene (6 bases). Deletions cut 2 bases from V and 0 bases from J, with 14 bases between. The germline CDR1 and CDR2 sequences are SGHVS and FQNEAQ. The CDR3 contains 17 residues. The DNA for the CDR3 is TGTGCCAGCAGCTTACGGGACATCAACTATAGCAATCAGCCCCAGCATTTT. It specifies CASSLRDINYSNQPQHF.